Sequencing of this T cell receptor beta chain was carried out in a study of OX40 agonist ivuxolimab in advanced cancers. The data were produced by immunoSEQ multiplex PCR, yet TCRdb's version contains in-frame clones alone and is incomplete. The table has about 50,000 clones, 80% to 95% seen once. V was shortened by 0 bases and J by 6 bases, with 6 bases between the two germline ends. The V gene's germline CDR1 is SGHRS and CDR2 YFSETQ. This CDR3 is 12 amino acids long. The sequence came from an adult with an advanced solid tumor such as melanoma, head and neck, liver or kidney cancer. The chain recombines TRBV5-1 with TRBJ1-2; tentatively, D is TRBD1 (5 bases). The specimen was CD4+ or CD8+ T cells sorted from blood, collected in a trial of the OX40 agonist ivuxolimab. The CDR3 protein is CASSLDRNGYTF. As DNA, the CDR3 is TGCGCCAGCAGCTTGGACAGGAATGGCTACACCTTC.